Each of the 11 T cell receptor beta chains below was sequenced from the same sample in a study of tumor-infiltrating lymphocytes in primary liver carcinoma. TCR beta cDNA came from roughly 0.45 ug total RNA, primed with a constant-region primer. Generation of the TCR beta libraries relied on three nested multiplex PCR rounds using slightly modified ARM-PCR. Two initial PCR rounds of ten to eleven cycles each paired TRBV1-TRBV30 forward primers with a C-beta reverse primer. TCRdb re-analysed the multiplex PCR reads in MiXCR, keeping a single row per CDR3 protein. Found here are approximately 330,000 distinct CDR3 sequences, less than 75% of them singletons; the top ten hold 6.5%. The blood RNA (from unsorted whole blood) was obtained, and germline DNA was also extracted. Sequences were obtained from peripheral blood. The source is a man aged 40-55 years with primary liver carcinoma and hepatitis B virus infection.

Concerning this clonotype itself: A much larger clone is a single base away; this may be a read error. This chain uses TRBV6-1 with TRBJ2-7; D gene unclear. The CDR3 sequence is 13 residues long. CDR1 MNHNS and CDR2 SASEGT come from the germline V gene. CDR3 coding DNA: TGTGTCAGCAGTATAGGTATCAATAGAGAGCAGTACTTC. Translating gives CVSSIGINREQYF.

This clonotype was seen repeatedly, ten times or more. The CDR3 DNA is TGTGCCAGCAGTTACTCGATGGGCGGGAGAGCGGGGAATGAGCAGTTCTTC. Translation gives CASSYSMGGRAGNEQFF. This chain links TRBV6-6 with TRBJ2-1; 7 nucleotides line up with TRBD2. The CDR3 consists of 17 residues. V dropped 0 bases and J dropped 7; count of bases not matched to a gene: 12. Per germline, CDR1 MNHNY and CDR2 SVGAGI (reference sequence).

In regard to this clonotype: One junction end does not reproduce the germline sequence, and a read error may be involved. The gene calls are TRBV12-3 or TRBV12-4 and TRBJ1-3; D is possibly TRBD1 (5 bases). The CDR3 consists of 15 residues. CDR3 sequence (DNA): TGTGCCAGCAGTGCGGGGACCCTTACTGGAGACACCATATATTTT. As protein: CASSAGTLTGDTIYF.

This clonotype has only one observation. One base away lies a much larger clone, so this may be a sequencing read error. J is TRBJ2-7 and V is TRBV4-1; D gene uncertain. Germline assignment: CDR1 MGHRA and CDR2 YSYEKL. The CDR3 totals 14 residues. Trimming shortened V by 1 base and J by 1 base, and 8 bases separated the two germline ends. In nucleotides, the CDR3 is TGCGCCAGCAGCCAAGGCCGATTATCCTACGAGCAGTACTTC. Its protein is CASSQGRLSYEQYF.

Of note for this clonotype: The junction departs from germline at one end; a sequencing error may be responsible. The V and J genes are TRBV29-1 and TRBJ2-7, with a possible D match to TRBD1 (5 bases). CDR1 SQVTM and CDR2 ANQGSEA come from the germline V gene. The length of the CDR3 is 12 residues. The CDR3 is CNATESSYEQYF. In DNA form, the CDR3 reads TGCAACGCGACAGAGAGCTCCTATGAGCAGTACTTC.

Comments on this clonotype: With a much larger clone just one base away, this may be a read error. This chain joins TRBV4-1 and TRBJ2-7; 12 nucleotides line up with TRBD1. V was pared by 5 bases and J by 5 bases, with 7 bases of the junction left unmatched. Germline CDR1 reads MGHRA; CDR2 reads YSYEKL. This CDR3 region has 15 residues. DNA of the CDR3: TGCGCCAGCAGCTATTCCGGGACAGGGGGCCACGAGCAGTACTTC. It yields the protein CASSYSGTGGHEQYF.

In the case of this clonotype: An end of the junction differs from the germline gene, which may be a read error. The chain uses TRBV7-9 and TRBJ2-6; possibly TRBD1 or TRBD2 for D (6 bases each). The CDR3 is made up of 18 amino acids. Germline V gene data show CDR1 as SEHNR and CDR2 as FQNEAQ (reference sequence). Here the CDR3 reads CTSSLVWGALLHVNVLTF. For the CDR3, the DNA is TGTACCAGCAGCTTAGTCTGGGGGGCACTACTACACGTAAACGTCCTGACTTTC.

CDR3 nucleotide sequence: TGCGCCAGCATGAGGGGGGTCGGAGAGACCCAGTACTTC. Translation gives CASMRGVGETQYF. The V gene is TRBV10-2, the J gene TRBJ2-5; the D call may be TRBD1 or TRBD2 (6 bases each). CDR1 and CDR2 (germline): WSHSY, SAAADI. V gave up 7 bases and J gave up 4 bases, with 13 bases separating them. The CDR3 loop spans 13 amino acids.

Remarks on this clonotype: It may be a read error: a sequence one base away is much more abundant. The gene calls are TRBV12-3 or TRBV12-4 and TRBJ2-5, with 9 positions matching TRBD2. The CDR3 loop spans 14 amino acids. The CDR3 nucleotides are TGTGCCAGCAACGGCGGGAGGGACCAAGAGGCCCAGTACTTC. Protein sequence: CASNGGRDQEAQYF.

The CDR3 DNA is TGTGCCAGCAGTTCCCCCTCCGGTGGAGAAAACATTCAGTACTTC. Its translation: CASSSPSGGENIQYF. The rearrangement links TRBV6-5 to TRBJ2-4; D gene uncertain. The length of the CDR3 is 15 residues. CDR1 and CDR2 (germline): MNHEY, SVGAGI. The V end was cut by 4 bases, the J end by 5 bases, with 15 bases between.

The CDR3 coding sequence is TGTGCCAGCAGCCAAGATCTCAGGTCCTATGGCTACACCTTC. Protein: CASSQDLRSYGYTF. The chain carries TRBV14 and TRBJ1-2; D gene uncertain. This CDR3 is 14 amino acids long. Germline CDR1 reads SGHDN; CDR2 reads FVKESK. V gave up 0 bases and J gave up 4 bases, with 9 bases separating them.